The clone carrying this T cell receptor beta chain was found once. Its antigen is as yet unknown. The ends were cut back, 5 bases at V and 5 bases at J, with 21 bases in the middle. From germline, CDR1 is SGHTA and CDR2 FQGNSA. CDR3 length equals 16 residues. Prior to sequencing, the ViraFEST assay stimulated PBMC with viral peptide pools, which expanded the antigen-specific CD4+ T cells. Scientists isolated CD4+ T cells after an approximately 11-day culture period ended. The study found no prior SARS-CoV-2 infection in the vaccine recipients, who tested negative for nucleocapsid antibodies. On day 3 and again on day 7, half the medium was replaced with IL-2 medium. The data stem from a study of vaccination effects on CD4 cells after COVID-19. Some clones are missing from TCRdb's copy, which holds only in-frame ones; the method was immunoSEQ multiplex PCR. Seen here are roughly 60,000 clones, roughly two thirds observed once, and the top ten hold around 16%.

Study-wide findings and caveats: Both infection-induced and vaccine-induced clones contracted markedly at late post-vaccination timepoints. Convalescent patients were few in the study, and early post-infection timepoints were absent.

The sequences come from CD4+ T cells from PBMCs cultured with SARS-CoV-2 spike peptides, collected before COVID-19 vaccination. The rearrangement links TRBV7-2 to TRBJ1-1; tentative D call: TRBD1 (5 bases). The TCR originated in a human donor who received a COVID-19 vaccine. CDR3 in DNA: TGTGCCAGCAGCCCTCACGGGACCAACCTCGGGACTGAAGCTTTCTTT. It codes for CASSPHGTNLGTEAFF.